What follows are 11 T cell receptor beta chains derived from one specimen sequenced in a study of T cells in narcolepsy. Assay used: immunoSEQ multiplex PCR; TCRdb lists only in-frame clones, some missing. Counted here are fewer than 35,000 clones, about 81% occurring once; the ten biggest clones make up roughly 2.5%. Sequencing was done on a sample of CD45RA- memory CD4+ T cells from PBMCs. These receptors all stem from a human donor with narcolepsy.

A single count supports this clone. The chain is built from TRBV6-5 and TRBJ2-7; 11 bases map to TRBD2. V lost 6 bases, J lost 6 bases, and 7 bases stayed unmatched. The CDR3 loop spans 14 amino acids. The V gene's germline CDR1 is MNHEY and CDR2 SVGAGI. Written as DNA, the CDR3 is TGTGCCAGCAGCAGCGGGACTAGCGGTTTCGAGCAGTACTTC. Its translation: CASSSGTSGFEQYF.

V gene TRBV9 combines with J gene TRBJ2-3, with a weak D call TRBD2 (6 bases). The length of the CDR3 is 14 residues. V was cut by 3 bases and J by 2 bases, with 10 bases left in between. The germline CDR1 and CDR2 sequences are SGDLS and YYNGEE. The CDR3 sequence: CASSAGLATDTQYF. CDR3 bases: TGTGCCAGCAGCGCGGGACTGGCCACAGATACGCAGTATTTT.

The chain couples TRBV28 to TRBJ2-7; 7 positions match TRBD2. With 3 bases clipped from V and 6 bases from J, the junction kept 8 bases outside the gene matches. Per the germline V gene, CDR1 is MDHEN and CDR2 is SYDVKM. The CDR3 runs to 14 residues. CDR3 nucleotides: TGTGCCAGCAGTTTTTTGATTTCGGGGGGCGAGCAGTACTTC. It codes for CASSFLISGGEQYF.

The chain is built from TRBV20-1 and TRBJ2-5; D call uncertain. The CDR3 runs 11 residues. V was trimmed by 3 bases and J by 2 bases, leaving 4 bases between them. Germline V gene sequence: CDR1 DFQATT, CDR2 SNEGSKA (reference sequence). For the CDR3, the DNA is TGCAGTGCTAGTCTACAAGAGACCCAGTACTTC. It yields the protein CSASLQETQYF.

J is TRBJ1-2 and V is TRBV5-7, with D unclear. TRBV5-7 is identified as an open reading frame with a role that is uncertain. V dropped 1 base and J dropped 0 bases, with 19 bases sitting between them. The CDR3 runs 18 residues. This CDR3 reads CASSLSGVSHGTNYGYTF. For the CDR3, the DNA is TGTGCCAGCAGCTTGTCGGGTGTCAGTCACGGCACTAACTATGGCTACACCTTC.

The rearrangement links TRBV9 to TRBJ2-7, with TRBD2 identical over 10 bases. After removal of 4 bases from V and 2 bases from J, the junction contained 6 bases not matched to a gene. CDR1 is SGDLS and CDR2 is YYNGEE in the germline V gene. The CDR3 has 15 amino acids. The CDR3 nucleotides read TGTGCCAGCAGCTTACTAGCGGGGAACGCCTACGAGCAGTACTTC. Translated, it gives CASSLLAGNAYEQYF.

The chain carries TRBV6-1 and TRBJ2-7; D possibly corresponds to TRBD1 (6 bases). This CDR3 spans 12 amino acids. V was clipped by 10 bases and J by 4 bases, with 14 bases between them. Looked up from germline, CDR1 is MNHNS and CDR2 is SASEGT. CDR3 sequence: CAIGRGSYEQYF. Here the CDR3 DNA reads TGTGCCATCGGTAGGGGGTCATACGAGCAGTACTTC.

V usage is TRBV11-2 and J usage is TRBJ2-7, with D uncertain. V was trimmed by 5 bases and J by 9 bases, leaving 20 bases between them. The germline CDR1 and CDR2 sequences are SGHAT and FQNNGV. This CDR3 comprises 14 residues. In DNA, the CDR3 is TGTGCCAGCAGCGCCGGAACTAATTTTGGAGCGCAGTACTTC. Translation: CASSAGTNFGAQYF.

V is TRBV30 and J is TRBJ2-3; TRBD1 agrees at 9 bases. CDR3 length: 16 residues. V was pared by 3 bases and J by 1 base, with 8 bases of the junction left unmatched. Germline CDR1 reads GTSNPN; CDR2 reads SVGIG (reference sequence). The CDR3 sequence is CAWSVVRDRGTDTQYF. The CDR3 region has the DNA TGTGCCTGGAGCGTGGTCCGGGACAGGGGCACAGATACGCAGTATTTT.

V is TRBV6-5 and J is TRBJ2-3; possible D gene TRBD1, 6 bases. V lost 6 bases and J 6 bases, leaving 10 bases between the germline ends. The germline gives CDR1 MNHEY, CDR2 SVGAGI. The CDR3 sequence is 12 residues long. The CDR3 is CASSLRGDTQYF. The CDR3 DNA reads TGTGCCAGCAGCCTCAGGGGCGATACGCAGTATTTT.

The chain joins TRBV2 to TRBJ2-7; 8 bases agree with TRBD2. Germline V lookup: CDR1 SNHLY, CDR2 FYNNEI. V lost 7 bases and J lost 7; bases outside the gene matches: 12. This CDR3 has 14 residues. The CDR3 spells CASKDHGRGEEQYF. The CDR3, as DNA: TGTGCCAGCAAGGATCATGGGCGGGGGGAAGAGCAGTACTTC.